Below, one T cell receptor (beta chain) is given with its context. This clonotype was counted ten times or more. Its recognized antigen is unknown. Base qualities were left out, and no much larger clone turns up one base away. Ends trimmed: V by 4 bases, J by 3 bases; bases unmatched to a gene: 7. CDR1 is given as SGHAT and CDR2 as FQNNGV, both from the germline V gene. The CDR3 measures 16 amino acids from cysteine to phenylalanine. Only the CDR3 DNA stays, 48 bases, in frame from base 1. This specimen belongs to a study of T cells in Graves' hyperthyroidism and ophthalmopathy (dated by TCRdb to the late 2010s). Regarding the study in general: Peripheral blood samples were taken at the time of initial diagnosis, prior to any treatment. TCR Vbeta CDR3 sequencing of 130 to 150 peripheral blood samples (over 40 ophthalmopathy, 75 to 80 hyperthyroidism and roughly 17 progressor patients) is reported in the paper. The study also compared thyroid tissue and blood T-cell repertoires from roughly six Graves' hyperthyroidism patients. For training and testing, the 100 or so patients in the discovery cohort were randomly divided in a 7:3 ratio. A discovery cohort of roughly 96 patients, about 44 with Graves' ophthalmopathy and 55 to 65 with stable Graves' hyperthyroidism, was used to find distinguishing TCR V-J signatures. Following sampling, methimazole starting at 30 mg daily was given to hyperthyroidism patients, and high-dose intravenous methylprednisolone was given to ophthalmopathy patients. Prospective prediction of ophthalmopathy was tested in an independent validation cohort consisting of fewer than 20 hyperthyroidism patients and around 16 patients who later progressed to ophthalmopathy. What the research found in general, with its limitations: No statistical method was used to set the sample size in advance, and investigators knew the group allocation. Most expanded thyroid clonotypes (frequency above 0.001) were also detected in blood, a finding suggesting that blood repertoires may reflect thyroid immune responses. In validation, the model predicted progression to ophthalmopathy with 60% to 71% sensitivity and 72% to 85% specificity, a median of about 6.7 months before onset. A 13 V-J signature model separated ophthalmopathy from stable hyperthyroidism, with 87.88% sensitivity and around 84% specificity in cross-validation and 80%/75% in testing.

Ophthalmopathy patients had moderately to severely active disease, with a Clinical Activity Score of 3 or more, a NOSPECS grade of 4 or more, and a disease duration of less than 3 months. Any patient with an uncontrolled infection, another autoimmune disease, pregnancy or lactation was excluded. Diagnoses were based on clinical symptoms, serum thyroxine and TRAb, thyroid ultrasound and orbital computed tomography. PBMCs were separated from 10 ml of fresh peripheral blood using Ficoll-Paque density gradient centrifugation. Trizol reagent was used to extract total RNA, and RNA quality was then checked on an Agilent 2100 Bioanalyzer. Amplification of TCR beta CDR3 regions was carried out from RNA transcripts. For the first round of RT-PCR on the TCR CDR3, the HTBI primer set was used together with the Qiagen OneStep RT-PCR kit. A second multiplex PCR round built the libraries, followed by size selection and purification. Paired-end sequencing of the libraries was performed with 100 bp reads on an Illumina HiSeq2000. The study's own analysis went as follows. Raw data were processed with SOAPnuke, discarding reads with adapters, uncalled bases, mean Phred below 15, or no exact constant-primer or identifier match. High-quality paired reads were merged using COPE v1.2.5, and each unique nucleotide sequence was defined as a clonotype. MiTCR v1.1 was used to align the clonotypes against IMGT TRBV, TRBD and TRBJ reference segments. The analysis was restricted to V-J combinations with a frequency above 0.0001, which together covered just over 98% of the repertoires. The TCS score was defined as the ratio of F50 (clonal expansion) to E x V (chaos), calculated using BLOSUM62-based TCRdist between CDR3 peptides within each V-J. Welch's t-statistics and random forest reduced some 510 V-J features to roughly 13, which were used in a naive Bayes classifier (R e1071). TCRdb passed the public sequencing reads through fastp at Q25 and MiXCR, retaining productive beta sequences. A single entry per CDR3 protein holds the most common genes and DNA from its merged rows. TCRdb's processing, not the authors' own work, is the source of the V and J calls. Within this sample are roughly 350,000 distinct CDR3 sequences, with around 13% of them counted one time only. The ten most abundant clones make up about 37% of the sample.

This TCR was sampled from a middle-aged woman with Graves' ophthalmopathy. The sample taken for sequencing was blood. This receptor chain uses TRBV11-2 and TRBJ1-4; 8 bases in the junction line up with TRBD1. The DNA sequence is given as TGTGCCAGCAGCTACTCAGGGGGCATTGCTAATGAAAAACTGTTTTTT. Its coded protein is CASSYSGGIANEKLFF.